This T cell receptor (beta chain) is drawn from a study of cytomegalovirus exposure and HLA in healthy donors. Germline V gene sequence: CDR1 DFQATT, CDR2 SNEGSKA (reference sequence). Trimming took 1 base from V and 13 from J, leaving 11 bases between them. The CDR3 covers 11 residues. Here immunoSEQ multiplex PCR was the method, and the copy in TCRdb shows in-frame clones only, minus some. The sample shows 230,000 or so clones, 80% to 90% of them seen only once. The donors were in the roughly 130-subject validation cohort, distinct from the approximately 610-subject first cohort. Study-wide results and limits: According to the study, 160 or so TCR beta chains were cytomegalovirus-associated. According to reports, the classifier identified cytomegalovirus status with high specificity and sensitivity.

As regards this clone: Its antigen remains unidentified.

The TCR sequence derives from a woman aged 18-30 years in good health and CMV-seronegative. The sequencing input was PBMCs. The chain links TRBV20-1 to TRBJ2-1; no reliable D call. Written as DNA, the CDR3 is TGCAGTGCTAGAGGGCTAGGTGGACAGTTCTTC. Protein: CSARGLGGQFF.